This T cell receptor (beta chain) was identified during a study of blood T cell repertoires in COVID-19. The overall study: The United States, Italy and Spain provided the acute and convalescent COVID-19 samples.

This clone was seen only once. The V segment lost 0 bases and the J segment 0 bases; nucleotides outside the gene matches: 6. CDR1 is SGDLS, CDR2 YYNGEE, per germline. The CDR3 length is 17 residues. Per the study methods: Cell counts per sample came from amplifying reference gene primers. Profiled with immunoSEQ multiplex PCR; TCRdb holds only in-frame clones, not every one. V and J calls and clone size are copied from that table; D and trimming were computed from the DNA. The data contain under 250,000 clones, about 86% of them singletons. The chain employs TRBV9 and TRBJ1-3; TRBD1 matches at 7 bases. Source material: peripheral blood. This receptor was identified in a man older than 75 with acute or convalescent COVID-19. CDR3 loop: CASSVEVTGYSGNTIYF. Here the CDR3 DNA reads TGTGCCAGCAGCGTAGAGGTGACAGGGTACTCTGGAAACACCATATATTTT.